The 8 T cell receptor beta chains given below trace back to one sample, sequenced in a study of blood T cells in healthy people across ages. It was with a sample-barcoded 5' primer and a J-beta primer mix that a second PCR of roughly 7 to 12 cycles was run. Via MiXCR, TCRdb re-called the 5' RACE reads, giving one row per CDR3 protein. The data contain about 800,000 distinct CDR3 sequences, approximately 25% of them singletons. These data are also associated with another study on T cells of mothers and their children.

The sequenced sample consisted of blood. The receptors were gathered from a boy aged 10-17 years in good health.

The genes are TRBV7-9 and TRBJ1-4; D gene uncertain. The CDR3 runs 16 residues. With 2 bases removed from V and 1 base from J, the gap between germline ends came to 11 bases. Germline-derived CDR1 and CDR2 are SEHNR and FQNEAQ (reference sequence). CDR3 nucleotide sequence: TGTGCCAGCAGCTTATGGGCAGAGAGAACTAATGAAAAACTGTTTTTT. Protein: CASSLWAERTNEKLFF.

This clonotype was recorded a few times. V and J are TRBV20-1 and TRBJ1-1; unclear D gene. Germline CDR1 DFQATT, CDR2 SNEGSKA (reference sequence). Trimming took 5 bases from V and 1 from J, leaving 17 bases between them. This CDR3 has 15 residues. CDR3 protein: CSAEPATLTNTEAFF. CDR3 bases: TGCAGTGCTGAGCCAGCAACCCTTACGAACACTGAAGCTTTCTTT.

The chain couples TRBV10-3 to TRBJ2-5; 14 nucleotides match TRBD2. Trimming cost V 4 bases and J 2 bases; bases outside gene matches: 9. CDR1 is ENHRY, CDR2 SYGVKD, per germline. This CDR3 contains 18 residues. CDR3 loop: CAISAGLAGVAGQETQYF. The CDR3 DNA reads as TGTGCCATCAGTGCGGGACTAGCGGGAGTCGCGGGGCAAGAGACCCAGTACTTC.

This clonotype was found a few times. The chain has TRBV7-9 and TRBJ2-5; D is uncertain. The DNA end is more similar to TRBJ2-7, so the J call may be wrong. Germline CDR1 and CDR2: SEHNR and FQNEAQ (reference sequence). The CDR3 sequence is 15 residues long. CDR3 region: CASSLAGYQRPEQYF. The CDR3, as DNA: TGTGCCAGCAGCTTAGCGGGTTACCAGAGGCCCGAGCAGTACTTC.

The J gene is TRBJ2-7, the V gene TRBV6-2 or TRBV6-3; 7 bases match TRBD1. V was pared by 2 bases and J by 2 bases, with 6 bases of the junction left unmatched. Germline CDR1 is MNHEY and CDR2 is SVGEGT. The CDR3 runs 15 residues. This CDR3 reads CASSYDRANAYEQYF. CDR3 DNA: TGTGCCAGCAGTTACGACAGGGCGAACGCCTACGAGCAGTACTTC.

This clonotype was detected a few times. This sequence joins TRBV4-3 and TRBJ2-1, with D uncertain. The J call may be in error: the DNA end matches TRBJ2-7 better. Per germline, CDR1 LGHNA and CDR2 YSLEER. CDR3 length: 15 residues. The CDR3 sequence is CASSQGRTNTYEQYF. Here the CDR3 DNA reads TGCGCCAGCAGCCAAGGGCGGACGAACACCTACGAGCAGTACTTC.

This clonotype was observed a few times. V and J are TRBV14 and TRBJ1-1; tentative D call: TRBD1 (6 bases). Between the trimmed V and J ends, which lost 7 bases and 1 base, there was a span of 16 bases. The length of the CDR3 is 15 residues. CDR1 SGHDN and CDR2 FVKESK come from the germline V gene. The CDR3 sequence is CASTPFTGTNTEAFF. The DNA for the CDR3 is TGTGCCAGCACCCCCTTCACAGGGACGAACACTGAAGCTTTCTTT.

The sample holds a few counts of this clonotype. This rearrangement joins TRBV27 to TRBJ2-3; 11 bases align to TRBD2. Germline V CDR1 and CDR2: MNHEY, SMNVEV (reference sequence). V was pared by 5 bases and J by 4 bases, with 8 bases of the junction left unmatched. CDR3 length equals 16 residues. The CDR3 coding sequence is TGTGCCAGCAGTCCTCTACTAGCGGGAGCGGCAGATACGCAGTATTTT. Amino acid sequence: CASSPLLAGAADTQYF.